This T cell receptor delta chain stems from a study of gamma-delta T cells after stem cell transplantation. About this clone itself: Germline is not matched at one junction end, which may reflect a read error.

TCRdb re-processed the RT-PCR reads via CATT. Of approximately 940 delta-chain clones in the sample, 9.5% to 15% were seen once. CDR1 is GEAIGNYY, CDR2 EKD, per germline. This CDR3 is built from 20 residues. The chain employs TRDV2 and TRDJ3, with 11 bases lining up with TRDD3. Source material: gamma-delta T cells. This sequence originates from a human donor. It is not recorded whose cells these are; they may come from a transplant donor. The CDR3 bases are TGTGCCTGTGACTCACTCCTGGGGGATACTAGCTCCTGTGACACCCGCCAGATGTTTTTC. It translates to CACDSLLGDTSSCDTRQMFF.